Presented here are 27 T cell receptor beta chains from one specimen sequenced in a study of T-cell memory formation after mild COVID-19. TCRdb independently ran MiXCR on the 5' RACE reads; one entry per CDR3 protein. The sample lists 400,000 or so distinct CDR3 sequences, around 18% occurring once. What was sequenced was PBMCs or a T cell subset sorted from them (not recorded which). Receptors were obtained from an adult woman who had mild COVID-19 (a few samples of this study predate the infection). Cell type and time point are not known.

The V gene is TRBV29-1, the J gene TRBJ2-5; D uncertain. The CDR3 is made up of 14 amino acids. Germline V CDR1 and CDR2: SQVTM, ANQGSEA. The V and J ends lost 6 bases and 1 base respectively, with 15 bases between them. The CDR3 protein is CSVAQAIGQETQYF. The CDR3 DNA follows: TGCAGCGTCGCCCAAGCGATTGGCCAAGAGACCCAGTACTTC.

The rearrangement links TRBV6-5 to TRBJ2-1; a possible D gene is TRBD2 (6 bases). The germline V gene encodes CDR1 MNHEY and CDR2 SVGAGI. This CDR3 spans 11 amino acids. The ends were cut back, 4 bases at V and 13 bases at J, with 11 bases in the middle. This CDR3 is CASSSAGKQFF. The DNA for the CDR3 is TGTGCCAGCAGTTCCGCGGGGAAACAGTTCTTC.

The rearrangement uses TRBV15 and TRBJ2-3; D ambiguous. CDR1 LNHNV and CDR2 YYDKDF come from the germline V gene (reference sequence). This CDR3 is 15 amino acids long. V was trimmed by 2 bases and J by 0 bases, leaving 9 bases between them. This chain's CDR3 is CATSRYSASTDTQYF. CDR3 sequence (DNA): TGTGCCACCAGCAGATACAGCGCTAGCACAGATACGCAGTATTTT.

V is TRBV24-1 and J is TRBJ1-2; 7 positions agree with TRBD1. Per germline, CDR1 KGHDR and CDR2 SFDVKD. The CDR3 consists of 15 residues. V lost 2 bases and J lost 7; bases outside the gene matches: 9. The CDR3 sequence is CATSDSTGPYTGYTF. The CDR3 nucleotides are TGTGCCACCAGTGATTCGACAGGGCCCTATACTGGCTACACCTTC.

The table lists this clonotype with a few counts. This chain connects TRBV7-2 to TRBJ2-7; 14 bases fit TRBD2. Germline values: CDR1 SGHTA, CDR2 FQGNSA. The CDR3 contains 17 residues. The V and J ends lost 0 bases and 6 bases, in that order; junction bases with no gene match: 7. CDR3 sequence reads: CASSLAPGLAGVPEQYF. The CDR3 region has the DNA TGTGCCAGCAGCTTAGCTCCGGGACTAGCGGGAGTCCCCGAGCAGTACTTC.

V and J are TRBV4-1 and TRBJ1-1, with a weak D call TRBD1 (5 bases). Germline CDR1 reads MGHRA; CDR2 reads YSYEKL. The CDR3 consists of 14 residues. Trimming took off 3 bases at V and 1 base at J, with 9 bases between the two ends. In DNA, the CDR3 is TGCGCCAGCAGCCAGGGGACTGCGAACACTGAAGCTTTCTTT. Protein: CASSQGTANTEAFF.

This clonotype was observed many times. J is TRBJ2-1 and V is TRBV5-5; D is undetermined. The CDR3 runs to 12 residues. V dropped 4 bases and J dropped 8 bases, with 10 bases sitting between them. Germline V gene sequence: CDR1 SGHKS, CDR2 YYEKEE (reference sequence). CDR3 in amino acids: CASSPLGDEQFF. The CDR3 bases are TGTGCCAGCAGCCCGCTAGGCGATGAGCAGTTCTTC. The whole variable domain, filled in from reference TRBV5-5 and TRBJ2-1, reads DAGVTQSPTHLIKTRGQQVTLRCSPISGHKSVSWYQQVLGQGPQFIFQYYEKEERGRGNFPDRFSARQFPNYSSELNVNALLLGDSALYLCASSPLGDEQFFGPGTRLTVL.

V and J are TRBV4-2 and TRBJ2-3; D is unclear. CDR1 LGHNA and CDR2 YNFKEQ come from the germline V gene. The CDR3 consists of 13 residues. Trimming took 4 bases from V and 5 from J, leaving 10 bases between them. CDR3 in amino acids: CASSLGSRDTQYF. CDR3 nucleotides: TGTGCCAGCAGCCTTGGTTCGCGAGATACGCAGTATTTT.

This clonotype has at least ten counts. The J gene is TRBJ1-1, the V gene TRBV12-3 or TRBV12-4, with D tentatively TRBD1 (6 bases). V was trimmed by 3 bases and J by 4 bases, leaving 9 bases between them. This CDR3 contains 13 residues. The CDR3 DNA reads as TGTGCCAGCAGTTTTGGGGGGCTCACTGAAGCTTTCTTT. It specifies CASSFGGLTEAFF.

This clonotype was observed a handful of times. The chain couples TRBV20-1 to TRBJ2-1, with 11 bases matching TRBD2. There are 17 residues in the CDR3. Germline V gene data show CDR1 as DFQATT and CDR2 as SNEGSKA (reference sequence). J gave up 0 bases and V 3 bases, and 7 bases lay outside the gene matches. The CDR3 loop is CSASPSGGTNSYNEQFF. The DNA for the CDR3 is TGCAGTGCTAGCCCTAGCGGGGGGACCAACTCCTACAATGAGCAGTTCTTC.

The genes are TRBV20-1 and TRBJ2-1; the match to TRBD2 covers 10 bases. The CDR3 is 15 amino acids. V was clipped by 3 bases and J by 1 base; unmatched bases: 3. CDR1 is DFQATT and CDR2 is SNEGSKA in the germline V gene (reference sequence). For the CDR3, the DNA is TGCAGTGCTAGCCGAGCGGGAGGGTCCTACAATGAGCAGTTCTTC. Translated: CSASRAGGSYNEQFF.

The chain joins TRBV12-3 or TRBV12-4 to TRBJ2-1, with TRBD2 matching 11 bases. V lost 5 bases and J lost 6; bases outside the gene matches: 9. This CDR3 has 16 amino acids. The CDR3 DNA is TGTGCCAGCAGTCTCCGACCGGGACTAGCGGCCAATGAGCAGTTCTTC. It codes for CASSLRPGLAANEQFF.

This clonotype has only a few counts. The chain's CDR3 is CASSLGWLAGVNEQFF. DNA for the CDR3: TGTGCCAGCAGCTTAGGATGGCTAGCGGGGGTCAATGAGCAGTTCTTC. The chain is built from TRBV7-2 and TRBJ2-1, with TRBD2 matching over 10 bases. The CDR3 consists of 16 residues. V shed 1 base and J 6 bases; nucleotides not matched to a gene: 6. CDR1 and CDR2 (germline): SGHTA, FQGNSA.

The chain employs TRBV5-1 and TRBJ2-3; 9 bases align to TRBD1. The length of the CDR3 is 15 residues. Trimming removed 1 base from V and 5 bases from J; junction bases left unmatched: 5. CDR1 is SGHRS, CDR2 YFSETQ, per germline. DNA for the CDR3: TGCGCCAGCAGCTTGAAGGGACAGGGAGAAGATACGCAGTATTTT. It is translated as CASSLKGQGEDTQYF.

V gene TRBV19 combines with J gene TRBJ2-7; D call uncertain. The germline V and J ends were trimmed by 5 bases and 2 bases, with 10 bases remaining between them. This CDR3 contains 13 residues. Looked up from germline, CDR1 is LNHDA and CDR2 is SQIVND (reference sequence). CDR3 in DNA: TGTGCCAGTAGTTTGGCGGCAACCTACGAGCAGTACTTC. It is translated as CASSLAATYEQYF.

V gene TRBV12-3 or TRBV12-4 combines with J gene TRBJ1-1, with D tentatively TRBD1 (6 bases). The CDR3 has 12 residues. The V end was cut by 5 bases, the J end by 3 bases, with 7 bases between. CDR3 nucleotides: TGTGCCAGCAGTACAGGGTACACTGAAGCTTTCTTT. It specifies CASSTGYTEAFF.

The chain combines TRBV12-3 or TRBV12-4 with TRBJ1-1; the D is unclear. The CDR3 loop spans 14 amino acids. Trimming stripped 3 bases from V and 1 base from J, with 9 bases between. For the CDR3, the DNA is TGTGCCAGCAGTTTTCATGACGGGAACACTGAAGCTTTCTTT. This encodes CASSFHDGNTEAFF.

CDR3 region: CASSSGLAGQLRDTQYF. The CDR3 DNA reads TGTGCCAGCAGTTCCGGACTAGCGGGCCAATTAAGAGATACGCAGTATTTT. V gene TRBV12-3 or TRBV12-4 combines with J gene TRBJ2-3; TRBD2 agrees at 11 bases. With V trimmed by 4 bases and J by 5 bases, 11 bases remained unmatched. This CDR3 spans 17 amino acids.

The chain uses TRBV20-1 and TRBJ1-5; no firm D call. The CDR3 loop spans 13 amino acids. V was pared by 6 bases and J by 4 bases, with 13 bases between. The V gene's germline CDR1 is DFQATT and CDR2 SNEGSKA (reference sequence). The DNA for the CDR3 is TGCAGTGCCGCGGACGGTGGGAATCAGCCCCAGCATTTT. Protein: CSAADGGNQPQHF.

This clonotype has ten or more counts. The chain couples TRBV7-2 to TRBJ2-5; perhaps D is TRBD1 or TRBD2 (6 bases each). The CDR3 extends over 15 amino acids. Germline lookup yields CDR1 SGHTA and CDR2 FQGNSA. Deletions cut 4 bases from V and 4 bases from J, with 16 bases between. The DNA of the CDR3 is TGTGCCAGCAGCTCCCCGGGGGCGCTCAGAGAGACCCAGTACTTC. Protein: CASSSPGALRETQYF.

This clonotype was counted a few times. CDR3 in amino acids: CASSLYGARDTGELFF. The DNA for the CDR3 is TGTGCCAGCAGTTTATATGGGGCGCGGGACACCGGGGAGCTGTTTTTT. The rearrangement uses TRBV12-3 or TRBV12-4 and TRBJ2-2, with D possibly called TRBD1 or TRBD2 (5 bases each). This CDR3 spans 16 amino acids. V lost 2 bases and J lost 3, with 13 bases in between.

The chain combines TRBV20-1 with TRBJ1-2; TRBD1 agrees at 9 bases. The CDR3 runs 16 residues. V dropped 1 base and J dropped 8; count of bases not matched to a gene: 14. CDR1 is DFQATT, CDR2 SNEGSKA, per germline (reference sequence). The CDR3 region is CSARGASGQGVDGYTF. CDR3 bases: TGCAGTGCTAGAGGGGCTTCGGGACAGGGTGTCGACGGCTACACCTTC.

The chain carries TRBV24-1 and TRBJ2-5; possibly TRBD2 for D (6 bases). Germline CDR1 and CDR2: KGHDR and SFDVKD. The CDR3 runs to 14 residues. The V gene lost 4 bases and the J gene lost 4 bases, with 12 bases spanning the gap. CDR3 nucleotide sequence: TGTGCCACCAGTGAGACAGCGGGTGCAGAGACCCAGTACTTC. It yields the protein CATSETAGAETQYF.

This clonotype was observed many times. This sequence joins TRBV24-1 and TRBJ2-1, with TRBD2 identical over 7 bases. Germline CDR1 KGHDR, CDR2 SFDVKD. Trimming removed 5 bases from V and 0 bases from J; junction bases left unmatched: 12. This CDR3 has 18 amino acids. Here the CDR3 reads CATSAWASGLPSYNEQFF. Written as DNA, the CDR3 is TGTGCCACCAGTGCCTGGGCTAGCGGCCTTCCCTCCTACAATGAGCAGTTCTTC.

This clonotype has at least ten counts. The rearrangement joins TRBV21-1 to TRBJ2-7; TRBD2 was called by the table and not checked on the DNA. TRBV21-1 has pseudogene status. The CDR3 totals 18 residues. The DNA for the CDR3 is TGTGCCAGCAGCTACCCTATGAGGACTAGTACTCCCCTTTACGAGCAGTACTTC. This sequence encodes CASSYPMRTSTPLYEQYF.

This sequence joins TRBV6-1 and TRBJ2-1, with TRBD2 as a possible D gene (5 bases). V shed 1 base and J shed 6 bases, with 10 bases lying between them. CDR3 length equals 14 residues. Germline V gene sequence: CDR1 MNHNS, CDR2 SASEGT. The DNA of the CDR3 is TGTGCCAGCAGTGAAGAAGGGCGGGTCAATGAGCAGTTCTTC. Translated, it gives CASSEEGRVNEQFF.

CDR3 nucleotides: TGTGCCAGCAGCTTGACGACAGGAGGCAATGAAGCTTTCTTT. It yields the protein CASSLTTGGNEAFF. The rearrangement uses TRBV7-8 and TRBJ1-1, with a tentative D call TRBD1 (6 bases). The V end was cut by 3 bases, the J end by 7 bases, with 15 bases between. Per the germline V gene, CDR1 is SGHVS and CDR2 is FQNEAQ. This CDR3 contains 14 residues.